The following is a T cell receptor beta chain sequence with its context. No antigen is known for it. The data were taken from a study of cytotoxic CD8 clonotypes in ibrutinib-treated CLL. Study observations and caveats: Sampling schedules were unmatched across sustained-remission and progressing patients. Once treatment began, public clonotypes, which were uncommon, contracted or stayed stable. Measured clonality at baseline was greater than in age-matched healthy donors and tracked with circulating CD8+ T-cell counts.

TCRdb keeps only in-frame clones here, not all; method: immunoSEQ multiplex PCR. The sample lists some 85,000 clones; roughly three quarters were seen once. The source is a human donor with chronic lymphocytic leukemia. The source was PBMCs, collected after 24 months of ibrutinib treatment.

CDR3 region: CASRAGGMNTEAFF. The DNA of the CDR3 is TGTGCCAGTAGGGCCGGGGGCATGAACACTGAAGCTTTCTTT. The chain employs TRBV19 and TRBJ1-1; TRBD1 might be the D (6 bases). This CDR3 contains 14 residues. V was clipped by 6 bases and J by 0 bases, with 11 bases between them. CDR1 is LNHDA and CDR2 is SQIVND in the germline V gene (reference sequence).